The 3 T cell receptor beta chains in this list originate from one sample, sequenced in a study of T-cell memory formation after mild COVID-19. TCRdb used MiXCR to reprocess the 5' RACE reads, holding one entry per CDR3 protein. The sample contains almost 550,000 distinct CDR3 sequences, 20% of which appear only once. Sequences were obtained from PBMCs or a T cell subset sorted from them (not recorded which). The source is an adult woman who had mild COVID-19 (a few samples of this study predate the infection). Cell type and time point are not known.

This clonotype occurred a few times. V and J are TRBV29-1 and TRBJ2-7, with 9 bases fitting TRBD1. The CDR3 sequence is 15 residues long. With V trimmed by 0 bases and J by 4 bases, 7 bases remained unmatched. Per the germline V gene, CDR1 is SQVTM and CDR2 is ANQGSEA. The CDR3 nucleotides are TGCAGCGTTGAAGAGGGGACAGGGAAGGGTTACGAGCAGTACTTC. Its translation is CSVEEGTGKGYEQYF.

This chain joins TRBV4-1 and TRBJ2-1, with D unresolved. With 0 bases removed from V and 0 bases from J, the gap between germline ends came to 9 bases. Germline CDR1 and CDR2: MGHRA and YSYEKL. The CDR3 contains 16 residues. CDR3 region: CASSQDGPNSYNEQFF. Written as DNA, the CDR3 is TGCGCCAGCAGCCAAGATGGACCGAACTCCTACAATGAGCAGTTCTTC.

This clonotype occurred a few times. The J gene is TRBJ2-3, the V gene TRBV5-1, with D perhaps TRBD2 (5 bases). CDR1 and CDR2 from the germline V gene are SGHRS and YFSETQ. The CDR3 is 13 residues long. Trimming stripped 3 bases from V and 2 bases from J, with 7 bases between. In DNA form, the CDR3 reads TGCGCCAGCAGCTCGACTACCACAGATACGCAGTATTTT. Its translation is CASSSTTTDTQYF. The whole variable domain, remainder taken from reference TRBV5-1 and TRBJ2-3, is KAGVTQTPRYLIKTRGQQVTLSCSPISGHRSVSWYQQTPGQGLQFLFEYFSETQRNKGNFPGRFSGRQFSNSRSEMNVSTLELGDSALYLCASSSTTTDTQYFGPGTRLTVL.